The 9 T cell receptor beta chains below come from one sample, sequenced in a study of CD8+ T cells in alopecia areata. RNA was isolated and reverse transcribed to cDNA, the sequencing template. Assay used: immunoSEQ multiplex PCR; TCRdb lists only in-frame clones, some missing. The top ten clones hold under 5% of a sample with 200,000 to 250,000 clones, more than 55% of them seen once. Sample: CD8+ T cells sorted from blood. Receptor source: a human donor in good health.

This rearrangement joins TRBV7-9 to TRBJ1-5; D is undetermined. CDR3 length: 13 amino acids. Germline CDR1 reads SEHNR; CDR2 reads FQNEAQ (reference sequence). Trimming removed 2 bases from V and 4 bases from J, with 6 bases in between. Here the CDR3 DNA reads TGTGCCAGCAGCTTAAAGGAGAATCAGCCCCAGCATTTT. Translating gives CASSLKENQPQHF.

The chain employs TRBV7-9 and TRBJ1-6; D gene uncertain. The CDR3 contains 13 residues. With 2 bases removed from V and 10 bases from J, the gap between germline ends came to 9 bases. CDR1 is SEHNR, CDR2 FQNEAQ, per germline (reference sequence). CDR3 in DNA: TGTGCCAGCAGCTTACATGGGTCATCACCCCTCCACTTT. As protein: CASSLHGSSPLHF.

This clone came up a few times. The gene calls are TRBV5-1 and TRBJ1-2; 11 nucleotides align to TRBD1. The CDR3 runs to 15 residues. CDR1 is SGHRS, CDR2 YFSETQ, per germline. V gave up 4 bases and J gave up 5 bases; unmatched junction bases: 7. CDR3 region: CASSDGQGARYGYTF. The CDR3 DNA reads as TGCGCCAGCAGCGACGGACAGGGGGCTCGGTATGGCTACACCTTC.

V and J are TRBV5-6 and TRBJ2-3, with unresolved D. The germline CDR1 and CDR2 sequences are SGHDT and YYEEEE. The length of the CDR3 is 12 residues. The germline V and J ends were trimmed by 4 bases and 8 bases, with 11 bases remaining between them. For the CDR3, the DNA is TGTGCCAGCAGCGAAACTGTGACTACGCAGTATTTT. Protein product: CASSETVTTQYF.

This clone was found a few times. The rearrangement joins TRBV11-2 to TRBJ2-1, with D perhaps TRBD2 (6 bases). Trimming removed 1 base from V and 4 bases from J, with 11 bases in between. CDR3 size: 15 residues. Germline V CDR1 and CDR2: SGHAT, FQNNGV. CDR3 sequence reads: CASSLVRGWYNEQFF. The CDR3 DNA follows: TGTGCCAGCAGCTTAGTACGGGGGTGGTACAATGAGCAGTTCTTC.

The chain is built from TRBV25-1 and TRBJ2-2, with no clear D. The CDR3 consists of 15 residues. Per the germline V gene, CDR1 is MGHDK and CDR2 is SYGVNS. The ends were cut back, 3 bases at V and 0 bases at J, with 8 bases in the middle. The CDR3: CASSDRGTNTGELFF. CDR3 nucleotides: TGTGCCAGCAGTGATAGAGGTACGAACACCGGGGAGCTGTTTTTT.

This clone was counted between two and nine times. The germline gene is not matched at one end of the junction; a read error may be the cause. CDR3 sequence reads: CASSPRAGGTDTQYF. The CDR3 nucleotides read TGTGCCAGCAGTCCTAGGGCGGGGGGCACAGATACGCAGTATTTT. V gene TRBV10-3 combines with J gene TRBJ2-3, with 7 positions matching TRBD2. This CDR3 contains 15 residues. Germline CDR1 ENHRY, CDR2 SYGVKD.

The chain links TRBV7-9 to TRBJ1-1; 7 positions agree with TRBD1. The CDR3 has 13 amino acids. Trimming removed 1 base from V and 7 bases from J; junction bases left unmatched: 3. Per the germline V gene, CDR1 is SEHNR and CDR2 is FQNEAQ (reference sequence). The CDR3 nucleotides are TGTGCCAGCAGCTTAGGGCAGGGGGGTGAAGCTTTCTTT. Translation: CASSLGQGGEAFF.

This clone was seen only a few times. The gene calls are TRBV7-9 and TRBJ2-1, with TRBD1 matching over 9 bases. With V trimmed by 0 bases and J by 4 bases, 4 bases remained unmatched. CDR1 is SEHNR and CDR2 is FQNEAQ in the germline V gene (reference sequence). This CDR3 region has 16 residues. Here the CDR3 DNA reads TGTGCCAGCAGCTTAGCCCCCGGGACAGGGTACAATGAGCAGTTCTTC. Its protein is CASSLAPGTGYNEQFF.